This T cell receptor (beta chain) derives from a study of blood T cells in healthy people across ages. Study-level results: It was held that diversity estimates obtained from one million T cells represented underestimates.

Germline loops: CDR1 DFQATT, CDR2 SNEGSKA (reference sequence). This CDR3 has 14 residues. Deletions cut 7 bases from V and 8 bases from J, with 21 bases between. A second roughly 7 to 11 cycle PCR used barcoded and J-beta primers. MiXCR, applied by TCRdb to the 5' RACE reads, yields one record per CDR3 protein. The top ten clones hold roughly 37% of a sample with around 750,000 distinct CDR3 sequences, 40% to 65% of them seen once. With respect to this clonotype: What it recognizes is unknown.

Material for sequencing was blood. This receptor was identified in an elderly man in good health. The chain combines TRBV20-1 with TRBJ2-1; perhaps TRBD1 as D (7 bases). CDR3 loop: CSVRGQGVGDEQFF. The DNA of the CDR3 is TGCAGTGTTCGGGGGCAGGGGGTTGGCGATGAGCAGTTCTTC.